This TCR beta chain was documented in a study of cytomegalovirus exposure and HLA in healthy donors. Study as a whole: Falling in the Caucasian-associated ancestry cluster were approximately 86% of 300 to 500 genotyped donors. Study conclusions and caveats: Being productive about 87% or about 30% of the time was typical of most TCR beta V segments in an earlier analysis.

Healthy bone marrow donors made up the cohort. In regard to this clone: The antigen is not known.

The length of the CDR3 is 15 residues. The V gene end was trimmed by 4 bases and the J gene end by 3 bases; junction bases not matched to a gene: 5. The germline CDR1 and CDR2 sequences are SGDLS and YYNGEE. A multiplex PCR was run with 60 Vbeta primers and 13 Jbeta primers. Profiled with immunoSEQ multiplex PCR; TCRdb holds only in-frame clones, not every one. There are approximately 110,000 clones in the sample; around 73% occur only once, and roughly 1.3% lies in the top ten. The sequencing input was PBMCs. The clonotype was recovered from a man aged 25-40 years in good health and CMV-seronegative. The V gene is TRBV9, the J gene TRBJ2-1, with 9 positions matching TRBD1. This chain's CDR3 is CASSSGTGSYNEQFF. DNA of the CDR3: TGTGCCAGCAGCTCCGGGACAGGGAGCTACAATGAGCAGTTCTTC.